Listed here is a single T cell receptor beta chain. These data originate in a study of tumor-infiltrating lymphocytes in oesophageal squamous cell carcinoma. TCRdb re-called the PCR reads with MiXCR, one entry per CDR3 protein. The sample has over 20,000 distinct CDR3 sequences, under 40% seen once. CDR1 is KGHSH and CDR2 is LQKENI in the germline V gene. V was shortened by 1 base and J by 5 bases, with 9 bases between the two germline ends. The length of the CDR3 is 14 residues. The sequencing sample was made of esophageal tumor tissue. The rearrangement links TRBV18 to TRBJ2-1; D assignment may be TRBD1 or TRBD2 (5 bases each). This receptor was identified in a male donor with esophageal squamous cell carcinoma. CDR3 sequence reads: CASSPRGKDNEQFF. The CDR3 coding sequence is TGTGCCAGCTCACCACGGGGGAAAGACAATGAGCAGTTCTTC.